These 5 T cell receptor beta chains share one sample of origin, sequenced in a study of T-cell memory formation after mild COVID-19. TCRdb reanalysed the 5' RACE reads using MiXCR and keeps one entry per CDR3 protein. The sample lists hundreds of thousands of distinct CDR3 sequences, about a sixth seen once, with 20% to 25% in the top ten. The sequencing sample was made of PBMCs or a T cell subset sorted from them (not recorded which). The receptors were gathered from a man aged 18 to 30 who had mild COVID-19 (a few samples of this study predate the infection). Cell type and time point are not known.

This clonotype has more than one count but fewer than ten. The CDR3 reads CSASARPELGGSSYEQYF. In DNA form, the CDR3 reads TGCAGTGCTAGTGCAAGGCCAGAACTGGGGGGTAGCTCCTACGAGCAGTACTTC. The V call is TRBV20-1, the J call TRBJ2-7, with D possibly TRBD2 on 6 matching bases. The germline gives CDR1 DFQATT, CDR2 SNEGSKA (reference sequence). The V end lost 3 bases, the J end lost 0 bases, and 24 bases lay between the germline ends. This CDR3 is built from 18 residues.

The V call is TRBV6-5, the J call TRBJ2-1; 8 bases are a match to TRBD2. V dropped 2 bases and J dropped 0; count of bases not matched to a gene: 9. Germline lookup yields CDR1 MNHEY and CDR2 SVGAGI. This CDR3 contains 18 residues. CDR3: CASSYGGSGVSSYNEQFF. The CDR3 DNA is TGTGCCAGCAGTTACGGTGGTAGCGGGGTCAGCTCCTACAATGAGCAGTTCTTC.

This chain uses TRBV12-3 or TRBV12-4 with TRBJ1-5, with a tentative D call TRBD1 (6 bases). The V and J ends lost 6 bases and 0 bases respectively, with 12 bases between them. The CDR3 loop spans 15 amino acids. CDR3 in amino acids: CASREQGTSNQPQHF. The CDR3 nucleotides read TGTGCCAGCAGGGAACAGGGTACTAGCAATCAGCCCCAGCATTTT.

This clonotype was counted many times. The chain uses TRBV5-1 and TRBJ2-5; D not resolved. This CDR3 has 14 amino acids. V shed 2 bases and J shed 4 bases, with 12 bases lying between them. The germline CDR1 and CDR2 sequences are SGHRS and YFSETQ. As DNA, the CDR3 is TGCGCCAGCAGCTTAACAGACCCGGGAGAGACCCAGTACTTC. It encodes CASSLTDPGETQYF.

This clonotype was counted at least ten times. The chain joins TRBV4-3 to TRBJ2-4; 10 bases map to TRBD1. The CDR3 loop spans 20 amino acids. Germline-derived CDR1 and CDR2 are LGHNA and YSLEER. The V gene end was trimmed by 3 bases and the J gene end by 0 bases; junction bases not matched to a gene: 14. Here the CDR3 DNA reads TGCGCCAGCAGCCAGGAGACAGGGGGCGGAGTGGCTCTAGCCAAAAACATTCAGTACTTC. It translates to CASSQETGGGVALAKNIQYF.